A single sample gave rise to the 18 T cell receptor beta chains below, sequenced in a study of T cells in women clearing cervical HPV infection. Produced via immunoSEQ multiplex PCR; TCRdb's table is partial and in-frame only. Recorded here are roughly 37,000 clones; the top ten clones represent just under 6.5%. What was sequenced was blood buffy coat. The receptors shown here come from a woman between 18 and 70 years old with a cervical HPV16 infection that either progressed to CIN3+ or cleared (not recorded which).

Worth noting for this clone: The read ends 3 residues shy of where the CDR3 ends; the end is completed using the germline J gene. This chain uses TRBV6-1 with TRBJ1-2, with D uncertain. CDR3 length: 14 residues. Trimming took off 1 base at V and 0 bases at J, with 6 bases between the two ends. The germline V gene has CDR1 MNHNS and CDR2 SASEGT. The CDR3 loop reads CASSEGTANYGYTF. CDR3 bases read: TGTGCCAGCAGTGAAGGCACAGCTAACTATGGC.

For this clone: Read sequence stops 3 residues before the CDR3 end, and the germline J gene provides the missing end. The J gene is TRBJ1-1, the V gene TRBV18; TRBD1 matches 9 bases. CDR3 length: 15 amino acids. CDR1 and CDR2 from the germline V gene are KGHSH and LQKENI. J was trimmed by 4 bases and V by 4 bases; bases with no gene match: 7. The part of the CDR3 DNA that was read is TGTGCCAGCTCACGTTGGGACAGGGTTAGCACTGAA. Protein product: CASSRWDRVSTE. The CDR3, in full, reads CASSRWDRVSTEAFF.

The sequenced CDR3 bases are TGCAGCGTTTTCGGGACTAGCGGGAGGACTAGCTCCTACAATGAG. Protein: CSVFGTSGRTSSYNE. The whole CDR3 is CSVFGTSGRTSSYNEQFF. The chain links TRBV29-1 to TRBJ2-1; 15 positions match TRBD2. The read terminates 3 residues ahead of where the CDR3 ends, so the germline J gene completes it. The CDR3 covers 18 residues. CDR1 is SQVTM, CDR2 ANQGSEA, per germline. V lost 5 bases to trimming and J lost 0 bases; unmatched junction nucleotides: 8.

In regard to this clone: The missing CDR3 end, 3 residues past where the read stops, is filled in from the germline J gene. V is TRBV7-7 and J is TRBJ2-5, with 8 bases matching TRBD1. Germline CDR1 and CDR2: SSHAT and FNYEAQ (reference sequence). The CDR3 runs 14 residues. V lost 4 bases and J lost 4; bases outside the gene matches: 5. Partial CDR3 DNA: TGTGCCAGCAGCTCCGGACAGGGACGAGAGACC. Its protein product is CASSSGQGRET. The complete CDR3 reads CASSSGQGRETQYF.

A note on this clone: The junction differs from germline at one of its ends, possibly a read error. The read finishes 3 residues shy of the CDR3 end, and the germline J gene is used to complete it. Additional DNA sequences in this sample encode the identical CDR3. The V gene is TRBV19, the J gene TRBJ1-3; TRBD1 aligns across 7 bases. Per the germline V gene, CDR1 is LNHDA and CDR2 is SQIVND (reference sequence). The CDR3 is made up of 13 amino acids. This chain's CDR3 is CASRIQGMNTIYF. The sequenced part of the CDR3 DNA is TGTGCCAGTAGGATACAGGGGATGAACACT.

With respect to this clone: The CDR3 extends 3 residues past the end of the read, so its final part is completed from the germline J gene. The sample carries other DNA sequences with the same CDR3. The chain couples TRBV18 to TRBJ1-2; TRBD1 agrees at 8 bases. The CDR3 extends over 15 amino acids. Germline loops: CDR1 KGHSH, CDR2 LQKENI. CDR3 region: CASSPPGTGLDDYTF. CDR3 bases read: TGTGCCAGCTCCCCCCCCGGGACAGGACTCGATGAC.

To note about this clone: Read coverage stops 3 residues before the CDR3 terminus; the germline J gene supplies the remainder. The chain employs TRBV6-1 and TRBJ1-2; D call uncertain. In germline, CDR1 is MNHNS, CDR2 SASEGT. The CDR3 has 15 amino acids. CDR3 bases read: TGTGCCAGCAGTGAAAGGGCGGGAGGATACGATGAC. As protein: CASSERAGGYDD. The CDR3 reads in full as CASSERAGGYDDYTF.

About this clone itself: The read terminates 3 residues before the CDR3 end, so the remaining end is supplied by the germline J gene. The rearrangement links TRBV18 to TRBJ1-4, with D possibly being TRBD1 (5 bases). Germline lookup yields CDR1 KGHSH and CDR2 LQKENI. The length of the CDR3 is 13 residues. V lost 6 bases and J lost 4, with 9 bases in between. The covered CDR3 bases are TGTGCCAGCTCCCGGGACTATAATGAAAAA. Amino acid sequence: CASSRDYNEK. The whole CDR3 protein is CASSRDYNEKLFF.

On this clone: The read is 3 residues too short to cover the CDR3 end, so that end is filled in from the germline J gene. The rearrangement joins TRBV7-9 to TRBJ2-1; 10 bases agree with TRBD2. Germline loops: CDR1 SEHNR, CDR2 FQNEAQ (reference sequence). Losses at the gene ends were 5 bases for V and 8 bases for J; bases not matched to a gene: 9. The CDR3 totals 15 residues. CDR3 DNA, as far as it was read: TGTGCCAGCAGCCAAAGCGGGAGGGCCGGGGATGAG. Its translation is CASSQSGRAGDE. The full CDR3 protein reads CASSQSGRAGDEQFF.

As for this clone: The read halts 3 residues ahead of the CDR3 end, with the missing end drawn from the germline J gene. V and J are TRBV7-2 and TRBJ1-2, with 10 bases fitting TRBD1. This CDR3 region has 15 residues. CDR1 and CDR2 from the germline V gene are SGHTA and FQGNSA. CDR3 region: CASSAGQGDLYDYTF. CDR3 DNA, as far as it was read: TGTGCCAGCAGCGCCGGACAGGGGGATCTGTACGAC.

In the case of this clone: The read halts 3 residues ahead of the CDR3 end, with the missing end drawn from the germline J gene. V gene TRBV7-2 combines with J gene TRBJ2-7; D might be TRBD2 (5 bases). Trimming removed 1 base from V and 5 bases from J, with 15 bases in between. Looked up from germline, CDR1 is SGHTA and CDR2 is FQGNSA. The CDR3 is 15 residues long. The CDR3 spells CASSLGIEGWNEQYF. CDR3 DNA (partial): TGTGCCAGCAGCTTAGGTATCGAGGGCTGGAACGAG.

As regards this clone: The read falls 3 residues short of the CDR3 end, and the missing part is taken from the germline J gene. V usage is TRBV20-1 and J usage is TRBJ2-3, with D unclear. Germline lookup yields CDR1 DFQATT and CDR2 SNEGSKA (reference sequence). The germline V and J ends were trimmed by 6 bases and 5 bases, with 15 bases remaining between them. CDR3 length equals 13 residues. The CDR3 reads CSAPLNTEDTQYF. CDR3 DNA (partial): TGCAGTGCCCCCTTAAACACAGAAGATACG.

To note about this clone: Read data end 3 residues before the CDR3 end; the end is taken from the germline J gene. The chain uses TRBV19 and TRBJ1-2; D is undetermined. Germline V lookup: CDR1 LNHDA, CDR2 SQIVND (reference sequence). The CDR3 runs 16 residues. The CDR3 loop is CASSIVGSGSDNDYTF. The sequenced CDR3 bases are TGTGCCAGTAGTATAGTTGGGTCGGGGAGCGACAATGAC.

On this clone itself: Read data end 3 residues before the CDR3 end; the end is taken from the germline J gene. This chain joins TRBV19 and TRBJ1-5; perhaps TRBD1 as D (6 bases). The V end lost 6 bases, the J end lost 6 bases, and 12 bases lay between the germline ends. The germline gives CDR1 LNHDA, CDR2 SQIVND (reference sequence). The CDR3 runs to 13 residues. The CDR3 loop reads CASRAQGIQPQHF. The covered CDR3 bases are TGTGCCAGTAGGGCGCAGGGGATTCAGCCC. The full variable domain, its missing parts supplied by reference TRBV19 and TRBJ1-5, is DGGITQSPKYLFRKEGQNVTLSCEQNLNHDAMYWYRQDPGQGLRLIYYSQIVNDFQKGDIAEGYSVSREKKESFPLTVTSAQKNPTAFYLCASRAQGIQPQHFGDGTRLSIL.

Incomplete CDR3 DNA: TGTGCCAGCAGTGACCCGACAGGGGATGAAAAA. Its protein is CASSDPTGDEK. The CDR3 reads in full as CASSDPTGDEKLFF. The V call is TRBV6-2 or TRBV6-3, the J call TRBJ1-4, with 8 bases lining up with TRBD1. The CDR3 is cut off 3 residues early in the read; its end comes from the germline J gene. The CDR3 length is 14 residues. The germline CDR1 and CDR2 sequences are MNHEY and SVGEGT. Trimming cost V 5 bases and J 6 bases; bases outside gene matches: 5.

On this clone: The sequence runs out 3 residues before the end of the CDR3; the remainder is reconstructed from the germline J gene. V gene TRBV6-4 combines with J gene TRBJ2-6; the D is unclear. Trimming stripped 8 bases from V and 4 bases from J, with 12 bases between. This CDR3 is built from 14 residues. CDR1 and CDR2 from the germline V gene are MRHNA and SNTAGT. The part of the CDR3 DNA that was read is TGTGCCAGCCGCCCTGGCACCGGGGCCAACGTC. Its protein product is CASRPGTGANV. In full, the CDR3 reads CASRPGTGANVLTF.

With respect to this clone: Sequence at one end of the junction differs from germline and may be a read error. The CDR3 end is not reached by the read, which stops 3 residues before it; the germline J gene fills it in. In the same sample, other DNA sequences code for this CDR3. V and J are TRBV19 and TRBJ1-3, with 7 bases identical to TRBD1. CDR3 length: 13 amino acids. Germline CDR1 LNHDA, CDR2 SQIVND (reference sequence). This CDR3 is CASRIQGMNTIYF. The CDR3 DNA, read in part, is TGTGCCAGTAGGATACAGGGGATGAACACA.

As concerns this clone: The read is 3 residues too short to cover the CDR3 end, so that end is filled in from the germline J gene. V and J are TRBV7-9 and TRBJ2-2; D remains ambiguous. The length of the CDR3 is 14 residues. The germline V gene has CDR1 SEHNR and CDR2 FQNEAQ (reference sequence). V lost 2 bases and J lost 4, with 8 bases in between. The covered CDR3 bases are TGTGCCAGCAGCTTAACGACGGGCACCGGGGAG. It codes for CASSLTTGTGE. The CDR3 in its entirety is CASSLTTGTGELFF.